This TCR beta chain was recorded in a study of metastatic and nonmetastatic thyroid tumors. Across the whole study: The comparison covered peripheral blood and tumor or nodule tissue in malignant and benign thyroid patients.

Treatment of any kind had been given to no patient before thyroid surgery. Notes on the study in general: Across blood and tumor, TCR beta diversity in malignant thyroid tumors was reportedly significantly higher than in benign nodules.

The authors' processing: What underpinned the distant-metastasis classifier for papillary thyroid cancer was the set of CDR3 differences across clinicopathological groups. TCRdb reprocessed the PCR reads via MiXCR. These V and J calls derive from TCRdb rather than the authors' analysis. The sample lists around 22,000 clones; approximately 40% were seen once. This clone has ten or more counts. Its antigen is undetermined. Material for sequencing was blood. The TCR comes from a male donor with papillary thyroid cancer or a benign thyroid nodule (not recorded which). Some clones in this sample may be carry-over from other donors' samples.

This CDR3 is CASSLDRGRAYNEQFF. Here the CDR3 DNA reads TGTGCCAGCAGCTTAGACAGGGGGAGGGCCTACAATGAGCAGTTCTTC. The rearrangement links TRBV28 to TRBJ2-1; 9 bases map to TRBD1. From germline, CDR1 is MDHEN and CDR2 SYDVKM. J was trimmed by 2 bases and V by 6 bases; bases with no gene match: 8. The length of the CDR3 is 16 residues.